The rows below give T cell receptor beta chains drawn from one sample of a study of identifying expanded T cells in peripheral blood. Measured with immunoSEQ multiplex PCR; TCRdb has only the in-frame clones, and not every one. The repertoire holds around 100,000 clones, with 88% as singletons. Sample: blood. The origin of the receptors is a person between 18 and 75 years old in good health. The CDR3 runs from the conserved cysteine through the conserved F or W. Each record gives: D gene, J gene, CDR3 length, V gene, CDR3 protein, CDR3 DNA. D genes are given only for firm matches.

TRBD1 | TRBJ1-1 | 12 | TRBV10-3 | CAIGQVGTEAFF | TGTGCCATCGGACAGGTCGGCACTGAAGCTTTCTTT
TRBD2 | TRBJ2-1 | 17 | TRBV2 | CASRTTSGGATYNEQFF | TGTGCCAGCAGGACCACTAGCGGGGGGGCGACCTACAATGAGCAGTTCTTC
NA | TRBJ2-3 | 16 | TRBV2 | CASTMRGSGGTDTQYF | TGTGCCAGCACCATGCGTGGGTCGGGGGGCACAGATACGCAGTATTTT
TRBD1 | TRBJ1-6 | 15 | TRBV5-1 | CASSRPGQGDSPLHF | TGCGCCAGCAGCCGACCGGGACAGGGGGATTCACCCCTCCACTTT
NA | TRBJ1-1 | 13 | TRBV27 | CASSLHGDTEAFF | TGTGCCAGCAGTTTACACGGAGACACTGAAGCTTTCTTT
NA | TRBJ1-6 | 16 | TRBV27 | CASSSRRGGINSPLHF | TGTGCCAGCAGTTCCCGCCGGGGGGGAATAAATTCACCCCTCCACTTT
NA | TRBJ1-1 | 16 | TRBV5-1 | CASSSTAGHLNTEAFF | TGCGCCAGCAGTTCTACCGCGGGACACCTGAACACTGAAGCTTTCTTT
TRBD1 | TRBJ2-1 | 15 | TRBV5-1 | CASSFDRGVYNEQFF | TGCGCCAGCAGCTTTGACAGGGGTGTCTACAATGAGCAGTTCTTC
TRBD1 | TRBJ1-4 | 13 | TRBV2 | CASRTGVIEKLFF | TGTGCCAGCCGGACAGGGGTTATTGAAAAACTGTTTTTT
NA | TRBJ1-5 | 15 | TRBV4-1 | CASSQDQVGIQPQHF | TGCGCCAGCAGCCAAGATCAAGTGGGGATTCAGCCCCAGCATTTT
NA | TRBJ1-4 | 12 | TRBV7-2 | CASSFAGEKLFF | TGTGCCAGCAGCTTCGCGGGTGAAAAACTGTTTTTT
NA | TRBJ2-7 | 12 | TRBV7-9 | CASSQGTYEQYF | TGTGCCAGCAGCCAAGGCACCTACGAGCAGTACTTC
NA | TRBJ2-3 | 14 | TRBV5-1 | CASSLVGSPDTQYF | TGCGCCAGCAGCTTGGTCGGGAGTCCCGATACGCAGTATTTT
NA | TRBJ2-5 | 15 | TRBV9 | CASSVGMDNQETQYF | TGTGCCAGCAGCGTGGGTATGGACAATCAAGAGACCCAGTACTTC